One sample yielded the 27 T cell receptor beta chains listed below, sequenced in a study of tumor-infiltrating lymphocytes in primary liver carcinoma. Taking about 18-32 mg of unsorted bulk tissue, the authors co-extracted RNA and DNA. A primer in the constant region served to generate TCR beta cDNA from 450 to 600 ng of total RNA. Libraries for TCR beta were built through three nested multiplex PCR rounds, which together made up a slightly modified ARM-PCR procedure. The study ran its first two PCR rounds for approximately 10 cycles each, using TRBV1-TRBV30 forward primers and a C-beta reverse primer. TCRdb reprocessed the multiplex PCR reads via MiXCR and lists one record per CDR3 protein. The sample yields 75,000 to 80,000 distinct CDR3 sequences, 69% seen once. Sample: tumor-adjacent normal liver tissue. All receptors come from a man aged 35-49 years with primary liver carcinoma and hepatitis B virus infection.

Many counts were recorded for this clonotype. The chain couples TRBV25-1 to TRBJ2-1, with D unclear. From germline, CDR1 is MGHDK and CDR2 SYGVNS. The CDR3 is made up of 11 amino acids. V lost 3 bases to trimming and J lost 9 bases, with 6 bases between them. DNA of the CDR3: TGTGCCAGCAGTGAGGAAGGTGAGCAGTTCTTC. It translates to CASSEEGEQFF. Using reference TRBV25-1 and TRBJ2-1 for the parts outside the CDR3, the full variable domain is EADIYQTPRYLVIGTGKKITLECSQTMGHDKMYWYQQDPGMELHLIHYSYGVNSTEKGDLSSESTVSRIRTEHFPLTLESARPSHTSQYLCASSEEGEQFFGPGTRLTVL.

This clonotype is judged medium-sized. The chain carries TRBV11-2 and TRBJ2-1, with TRBD1 matching 10 bases. Germline values: CDR1 SGHAT, CDR2 FQNNGV. The CDR3 covers 17 residues. Trimming took 4 bases from V and 2 from J; bases not matched to a gene: 8. CDR3 DNA: TGTGCCAGCAGCTCCCGTGGGGGGACAGGGGCCTACAATGAGCAGTTCTTC. Protein sequence: CASSSRGGTGAYNEQFF.

Regarding this clonotype: Relative to the germline gene, one junction end is altered; a read error may explain this. The chain recombines TRBV7-8 with TRBJ2-3, with D uncertain. This CDR3 is 14 amino acids long. Germline V gene sequence: CDR1 SGHVS, CDR2 FQNEAQ. CDR3 DNA sequence: TGTGTCAGCAGCCTTCGATGGAGCACAGATACGCAGTATTTT. This codes for CVSSLRWSTDTQYF.

The V gene is TRBV6-2 or TRBV6-3, the J gene TRBJ1-1, with D unresolved. CDR1 is MNHEY and CDR2 is SVGEGT in the germline V gene. This CDR3 has 14 residues. The V end lost 1 base, the J end lost 4 bases, and 10 bases lay between the germline ends. CDR3 DNA sequence: TGTGCCAGCAGTTACTGGTTGGGCTCCACTGAAGCTTTCTTT. Protein: CASSYWLGSTEAFF.

As for this clonotype: The germline gene is not matched at one end of the junction; a read error may be the cause. This chain links TRBV4-3 with TRBJ2-7, with D uncertain. Germline assignment: CDR1 LGHNA and CDR2 YSLEER. The CDR3 length is 13 residues. The CDR3 sequence: CVSRQDLPYEQYF. CDR3 nucleotide sequence: TGCGTCAGCAGGCAAGATCTGCCCTACGAGCAGTACTTC.

CDR3 amino acids: CASSEEVGDQPQHF. The CDR3 DNA reads as TGTGCCAGCAGTGAAGAAGTAGGCGACCAGCCCCAGCATTTT. The V gene is TRBV2, the J gene TRBJ1-5; D not resolved. This CDR3 has 14 amino acids. V was trimmed by 1 base and J by 7 bases, leaving 11 bases between them. In germline, CDR1 is SNHLY, CDR2 FYNNEI.

The V call is TRBV7-9, the J call TRBJ2-7; TRBD2 matches 10 bases. This CDR3 region has 15 residues. The germline V gene has CDR1 SEHNR and CDR2 FQNEAQ (reference sequence). Trimming took 3 bases from V and 6 from J; bases not matched to a gene: 8. CDR3 in amino acids: CASSFLLAGSREQYF. In DNA, the CDR3 is TGTGCCAGCAGCTTCCTACTAGCGGGAAGCCGCGAGCAGTACTTC.

The chain is built from TRBV12-3 or TRBV12-4 and TRBJ2-1; 13 nucleotides match TRBD2. The junction had 7 bases not matched to a gene; V was cut back by 6 bases and J by 8 bases. The CDR3 extends over 15 amino acids. The CDR3 DNA reads TGTGCCAGCAGCTTACTAGCGGGAGGGCCCCATGAGCAGTTCTTC. This translates into CASSLLAGGPHEQFF.

Turning to this clonotype: Germline and junction disagree at one end, which may indicate a read error. The CDR3 region is CAWSVRPISGANVLAF. The CDR3 nucleotides read TGTGCCTGGAGTGTACGGCCGATCTCTGGGGCCAACGTCCTGGCTTTC. This rearrangement joins TRBV30 to TRBJ2-6, with a tentative D call TRBD1 (5 bases). Germline loops: CDR1 GTSNPN, CDR2 SVGIG (reference sequence). The CDR3 length is 16 residues.

On this clonotype itself: Given the absence of the conserved phenylalanine or tryptophan at the CDR3 end, a read error is likely. It is unclear where the CDR3 begins or ends on the DNA, so no DNA is shown, and the CDR3 is as TCRdb lists it. The V and J genes are TRBV7-9 and TRBJ2-7. Germline V lookup: CDR1 SEHNR, CDR2 FQNEAQ (reference sequence). The CDR3 spans 12 amino acids, including both terminal residues. The CDR3: CASSFQAYGLYY.

Regarding this clonotype: One junction end does not reproduce the germline sequence, and a read error may be involved. The DNA of the CDR3 is TGTGCCAGCACACCACCGGCAGGGGCTTCCAGCGAGCAGTACTTC. Its translation: CASTPPAGASSEQYF. This chain uses TRBV18 with TRBJ2-7, with TRBD1 as a possible D gene (6 bases). The CDR3 totals 15 residues. Per the germline V gene, CDR1 is KGHSH and CDR2 is LQKENI.

With respect to this clonotype: Germline and junction disagree at one end, which may indicate a read error. This chain joins TRBV6-1 and TRBJ2-4, with D possibly matching TRBD1 (6 bases). Per the germline V gene, CDR1 is MNHNS and CDR2 is SASEGT. CDR3 size: 18 residues. CDR3 residues: CASSGETGFQRAKNIHYF. CDR3 in DNA: TGTGCCAGCAGTGGGGAGACAGGCTTTCAAAGGGCCAAAAACATTCACTACTTC.

The rearrangement joins TRBV9 to TRBJ2-7, with 7 bases identical to TRBD2. CDR1 SGDLS and CDR2 YYNGEE come from the germline V gene. The CDR3 loop spans 16 amino acids. Trimming removed 2 bases from V and 6 bases from J; junction bases left unmatched: 14. CDR3 DNA sequence: TGTGCCAGCAGCGTGGGAGGGAATCACCTACTACGCGAGCAGTACTTC. Its protein is CASSVGGNHLLREQYF.

Many counts were recorded for this clonotype. The gene calls are TRBV29-1 and TRBJ2-1; D gene ambiguous. V was pared by 3 bases and J by 6 bases, with 18 bases between. The germline V gene has CDR1 SQVTM and CDR2 ANQGSEA. This CDR3 is built from 15 residues. Written as DNA, the CDR3 is TGCAGCGTTGATCTTTCTAGGGCCAATACCAATGAGCAGTTCTTC. Residues: CSVDLSRANTNEQFF.

V and J are TRBV29-1 and TRBJ2-7; TRBD1 agrees at 8 bases. Germline V gene data show CDR1 as SQVTM and CDR2 as ANQGSEA. The J segment lost 8 bases and the V segment lost 5 bases, leaving 8 bases of the junction unmatched. This CDR3 has 12 residues. The CDR3 region has the DNA TGCAGCGTTATGGGACAGGTCCACAAGCAGTACTTC. It translates to CSVMGQVHKQYF.

This clonotype was counted many times. The chain has TRBV6-5 and TRBJ2-1, with 7 positions matching TRBD1. The CDR3 extends over 15 amino acids. Looked up from germline, CDR1 is MNHEY and CDR2 is SVGAGI. The V gene end was trimmed by 5 bases and the J gene end by 0 bases; junction bases not matched to a gene: 4. The CDR3 loop reads CASSHRGSSYNEQFF. The CDR3 nucleotides are TGTGCCAGCAGTCACAGGGGCAGCTCCTACAATGAGCAGTTCTTC.

Worth noting for this clonotype: The junction departs from the called germline gene at one end, perhaps through a read error. J is TRBJ2-7 and V is TRBV7-9; D gene uncertain. In germline, CDR1 is SEHNR, CDR2 FQNEAQ (reference sequence). The CDR3 length is 13 residues. CDR3 in amino acids: CASSLAVEFGQCF. In DNA form, the CDR3 reads TGTGCCAGCAGCTTAGCGGTAGAGTTCGGGCAGTGCTTC.

The V gene is TRBV5-1, the J gene TRBJ1-2; the match to TRBD1 covers 9 bases. The CDR3 totals 13 residues. Germline V gives CDR1 SGHRS, CDR2 YFSETQ. Germline trimming cut 2 bases from V and 8 bases from J; bases unmatched to any gene: 4. The CDR3 nucleotides read TGCGCCAGCAGCTTCCGACAGGGGGAAGGCTACACCTTC. This translates into CASSFRQGEGYTF.

As for this clonotype: A clone one base away is much larger, so this may be a read error. The chain uses TRBV5-4 and TRBJ2-3; a weak D match, TRBD1 (5 bases). The CDR3 length is 14 residues. CDR1 is SGHNT and CDR2 is YYREEE in the germline V gene (reference sequence). The DNA of the CDR3 is TGTGCCAGCAGCTTGATGCAGGGTACCGATATGCAGTATTTT. This translates into CASSLMQGTDMQYF.

In the case of this clonotype: Being one base from a much bigger clone, this may be a read error. The chain employs TRBV7-9 and TRBJ1-6; D is uncertain. The V gene's germline CDR1 is SEHNR and CDR2 FQNEAQ (reference sequence). CDR3 length: 14 residues. Trimming cost V 1 base and J 8 bases, with 9 bases left between them. The CDR3 coding sequence is TGTGCCAGCAGCTTAGAGGTGACTTATTCACCCCTCCACTTT. This gives the protein CASSLEVTYSPLHF.

With regard to this clonotype: The junction departs from germline at one end; a sequencing error may be responsible. The CDR3: CASSLDLWPSGRGETQYF. In nucleotides, the CDR3 is TGTGCCAGCAGCTTAGATCTGTGGCCTAGCGGGAGAGGAGAGACCCAATACTTC. The chain couples TRBV11-2 to TRBJ2-5, with 10 bases aligning to TRBD2. This CDR3 is 18 amino acids long. Germline V gene data show CDR1 as SGHAT and CDR2 as FQNNGV.

Comment on this clonotype: Just one base apart from a much larger clone, this may be a read error. This sequence joins TRBV11-2 and TRBJ2-7; a weak D match, TRBD2 (5 bases). Gene TRBJ2-5 matches the end of the DNA better, so the J call may be wrong. CDR3 length equals 13 residues. Germline V lookup: CDR1 SGHAT, CDR2 FQNNGV. Here the CDR3 DNA reads TGTGCCAGCAGCTTAGAATCCGAGGGGACCCAGTACTTC. It translates to CASSLESEGTQYF.

In this sample, this clonotype turned up many times. The V call is TRBV7-9, the J call TRBJ2-7; TRBD1 matches at 9 bases. The CDR3 sequence is 18 residues long. Germline CDR1 and CDR2: SEHNR and FQNEAQ (reference sequence). Germline trimming cut 5 bases from V and 2 bases from J; bases unmatched to any gene: 16. The chain's CDR3 is CASSRTGTGSAAAYEQYF. The CDR3 nucleotides read TGTGCCAGCAGCCGTACCGGGACAGGGTCGGCCGCCGCCTACGAGCAGTACTTC.

Remarks on this clonotype: The junction departs from the called germline gene at one end, perhaps through a read error. The chain has TRBV12-3 or TRBV12-4 and TRBJ1-2; possible D gene TRBD1, 6 bases. This CDR3 is 15 amino acids long. DNA for the CDR3: TGTGCCAGCAGTTTAGGGGGGGGGCGCCCCTATGCCTACACCTTC. As protein: CASSLGGGRPYAYTF.

Notes on this clonotype: The CDR3 does not close with the conserved phenylalanine or tryptophan, likely indicating a read error. This sequence joins TRBV5-1 and TRBJ2-1; D is undetermined. The CDR3 totals 16 residues. In germline, CDR1 is SGHRS, CDR2 YFSETQ. V lost 6 bases and J lost 3, with 19 bases in between. CDR3: CASTHGLVGIYNEQFL. CDR3 DNA: TGCGCCAGCACCCACGGGCTAGTGGGCATCTACAATGAGCAGTTCTTA.

This clonotype occurred many times. J is TRBJ2-4 and V is TRBV28, with TRBD1 matching over 7 bases. Looked up from germline, CDR1 is MDHEN and CDR2 is SYDVKM. The CDR3 is 16 amino acids. With 4 bases clipped from V and 1 base from J, the junction kept 7 bases outside the gene matches. The DNA for the CDR3 is TGTGCCAGCAGTTCTAGGGGGCCTATTGCCAAAAACATTCAGTACTTC. It yields the protein CASSSRGPIAKNIQYF. Based on the CDR3 plus reference TRBV28 and TRBJ2-4, the full variable domain is DVKVTQSSRYLVKRTGEKVFLECVQDMDHENMFWYRQDPGLGLRLIYFSYDVKMKEKGDIPEGYSVSREKKERFSLILESASTNQTSMYLCASSSRGPIAKNIQYFGAGTRLSVL.

This clonotype was recorded only once. A read error is possible here, since a much larger clone lies one base away. The rearrangement links TRBV2 to TRBJ2-1, with TRBD2 identical over 13 bases. Per the germline V gene, CDR1 is SNHLY and CDR2 is FYNNEI. CDR3 length: 17 residues. This chain's CDR3 is CASSPGLAGEVRNGQFF. CDR3 nucleotides: TGTGCCAGCAGCCCTGGACTAGCGGGGGAGGTACGCAATGGGCAGTTCTTC.